The subject of this entry is one T cell receptor (beta chain). Its antigen remains unknown. This sample stems from a study of T cell responses to AZD1222 COVID-19 vaccine. General study points: Nearly half of the spike-specific TCRs reportedly recognize variant regions that carry no mutations.

Trimming removed 4 bases at V and 2 bases at J, with 6 bases between. The V gene's germline CDR1 is SGHKS and CDR2 YYEKEE (reference sequence). This CDR3 comprises 12 residues. Data came from immunoSEQ multiplex PCR; TCRdb stores just in-frame clones and leaves some out. The sample shows approximately 100,000 clones, over 80% of them seen only once. Sample: peripheral blood, taken on day 0 of AZD1222 vaccination. The V gene is TRBV5-5, the J gene TRBJ1-1; D is ambiguous. This sequence was found in an adult in good health. CDR3 region: CASSRLNTEAFF. The DNA for the CDR3 is TGTGCCAGCAGCCGATTAAACACTGAAGCTTTCTTT.